Shown below are 12 T cell receptor beta chains from a single sample sequenced in a study of blood T cell repertoires in COVID-19. Assay: immunoSEQ multiplex PCR; the TCRdb copy retains only in-frame clones and omits some. Here the sample spans tens of thousands of clones, around 81% being singletons. Material: peripheral blood. The receptors shown here come from a human donor in a cohort sampled during active COVID-19.

This chain connects TRBV12-5 to TRBJ2-7, with D unresolved. CDR1 is LGHNT and CDR2 is FRNRAP in the germline V gene. V gave up 4 bases and J gave up 3 bases, with 7 bases separating them. The CDR3 length is 12 residues. The CDR3 here is CASGYNSYEQYV. Here the CDR3 DNA reads TGTGCTAGTGGTTACAACAGCTACGAGCAGTACGTC.

The chain joins TRBV7-9 to TRBJ2-2, with D perhaps TRBD2 (5 bases). The CDR3 length is 13 residues. Germline V CDR1 and CDR2: SEHNR, FQNEAQ (reference sequence). Trimming took 8 bases from V and 4 from J, leaving 11 bases between them. This CDR3 reads CASDLSGTGELFF. Written as DNA, the CDR3 is TGTGCCAGCGATTTGAGCGGCACCGGGGAGCTGTTTTTT.

This clone was seen more than once but under ten times. V and J are TRBV7-9 and TRBJ2-7, with TRBD2 matching 7 bases. From germline, CDR1 is SEHNR and CDR2 FQNEAQ (reference sequence). The CDR3 spans 13 residues. V lost 6 bases and J lost 1; bases outside the gene matches: 3. The CDR3 bases are TGTGCCAGCAGGATGGGGGGGTCCTACGAGCAGTACTTC. It codes for CASRMGGSYEQYF.

This clone was seen a single time. J is TRBJ2-3 and V is TRBV29-1; the match to TRBD2 covers 10 bases. The J segment lost 5 bases and the V segment lost 3 bases, leaving 5 bases of the junction unmatched. Germline V gene sequence: CDR1 SQVTM, CDR2 ANQGSEA. The CDR3 extends over 14 amino acids. The CDR3 sequence is CSVDEREGLDTQYF. The DNA of the CDR3 is TGCAGCGTTGATGAGCGGGAGGGCCTAGATACGCAGTATTTT.

This rearrangement joins TRBV7-2 to TRBJ2-2; 10 positions match TRBD1. CDR3 size: 14 residues. J lost 7 bases, V lost 5 bases, and 4 bases had no gene match. CDR1 is SGHTA, CDR2 FQGNSA, per germline. The CDR3 DNA sequence: TGTGCCAGCAGCGGACAGGGGGTGGTCGGGGAGCTGTTTTTT. Amino acids: CASSGQGVVGELFF.

V usage is TRBV19 and J usage is TRBJ1-5, with 8 bases identical to TRBD1. Trimming at V came to 9 bases and at J to 7 bases, leaving 8 bases not matched to a gene. CDR3 length: 13 amino acids. Per germline, CDR1 LNHDA and CDR2 SQIVND (reference sequence). The CDR3 spells CASRGQGGQPQHF. Written as DNA, the CDR3 is TGTGCCAGCCGTGGACAGGGAGGACAGCCCCAGCATTTT.

Many counts were recorded for this clone. This chain uses TRBV9 with TRBJ2-3; 7 positions match TRBD2. Germline CDR1 and CDR2: SGDLS and YYNGEE. This CDR3 contains 16 residues. The junction had 10 bases not matched to a gene; V was cut back by 4 bases and J by 2 bases. The CDR3: CASSSGGGLDTDTQYF. The CDR3 DNA sequence: TGTGCCAGCAGCTCCGGAGGAGGACTAGACACAGATACGCAGTATTTT.

This clone was recorded many times. The J gene is TRBJ2-3, the V gene TRBV5-1; TRBD2 might be the D (6 bases). The CDR3 contains 17 residues. Deletions cut 0 bases from V and 4 bases from J, with 18 bases between. Germline lookup yields CDR1 SGHRS and CDR2 YFSETQ. The DNA for the CDR3 is TGCGCCAGCAGCTTGGCTACAATAGTGGGGGGATCAGATACGCAGTATTTT. Translation gives CASSLATIVGGSDTQYF.

This clone was seen only once. The genes are TRBV5-1 and TRBJ1-6, with TRBD1 identical over 7 bases. CDR3 length equals 14 residues. Germline loops: CDR1 SGHRS, CDR2 YFSETQ. V lost 2 bases to trimming and J lost 8 bases; unmatched junction nucleotides: 4. CDR3 nucleotides: TGCGCCAGCAGCTTTGGGGACAGTTATTCACCCCTCCACTTT. This translates into CASSFGDSYSPLHF.

The rearrangement uses TRBV7-8 and TRBJ2-3; D gene ambiguous. Germline assignment: CDR1 SGHVS and CDR2 FQNEAQ. This CDR3 is built from 16 residues. Trimming stripped 1 base from V and 0 bases from J, with 11 bases between. CDR3 bases: TGTGCCAGCAGCTTAGAAGGCGGCCCTAGCACAGATACGCAGTATTTT. Amino acids: CASSLEGGPSTDTQYF.

This rearrangement joins TRBV6-5 to TRBJ1-1; D is ambiguous. In germline, CDR1 is MNHEY, CDR2 SVGAGI. This CDR3 is built from 15 residues. Trimming left V 0 bases short and J 0 bases short, with 8 bases between. The CDR3 region is CASSYSTYMNTEAFF. The CDR3, as DNA: TGTGCCAGCAGTTACTCTACCTATATGAACACTGAAGCTTTCTTT.

The V gene is TRBV5-4, the J gene TRBJ2-1; tentative D call: TRBD2 (6 bases). V gave up 5 bases and J gave up 2 bases, with 20 bases separating them. The CDR3 length is 17 residues. The germline V gene encodes CDR1 SGHNT and CDR2 YYREEE (reference sequence). For the CDR3, the DNA is TGTGCCAGCAGTCAATTTCATCGGGACTTAACCTACAATGAGCAGTTCTTC. This codes for CASSQFHRDLTYNEQFF.